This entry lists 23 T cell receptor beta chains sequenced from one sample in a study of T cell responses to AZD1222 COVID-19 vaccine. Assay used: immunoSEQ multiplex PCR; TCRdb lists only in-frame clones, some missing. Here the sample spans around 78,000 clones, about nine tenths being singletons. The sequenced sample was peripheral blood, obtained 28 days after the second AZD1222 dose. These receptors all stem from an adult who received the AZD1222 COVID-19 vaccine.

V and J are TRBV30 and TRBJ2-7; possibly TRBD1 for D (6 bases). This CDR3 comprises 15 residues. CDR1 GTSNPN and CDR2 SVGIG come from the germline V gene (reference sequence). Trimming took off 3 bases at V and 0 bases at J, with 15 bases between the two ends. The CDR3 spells CAWREQGTSSYEQYF. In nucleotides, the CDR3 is TGTGCCTGGAGGGAACAGGGTACAAGCTCCTACGAGCAGTACTTC.

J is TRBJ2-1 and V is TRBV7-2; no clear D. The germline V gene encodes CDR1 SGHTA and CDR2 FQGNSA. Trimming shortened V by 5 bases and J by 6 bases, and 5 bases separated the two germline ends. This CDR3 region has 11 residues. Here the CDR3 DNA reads TGTGCCAGCAGCCCACGCAATGAGCAGTTCTTC. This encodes CASSPRNEQFF.

In DNA form, the CDR3 reads TGTGCCAGTTTTTCGGGACACCATAACTATGGCTACACCTTC. As protein: CASFSGHHNYGYTF. This rearrangement joins TRBV19 to TRBJ1-2; D perhaps matches TRBD1 (6 bases). Germline values: CDR1 LNHDA, CDR2 SQIVND (reference sequence). V gave up 8 bases and J gave up 1 base, with 14 bases separating them. This CDR3 is built from 14 residues.

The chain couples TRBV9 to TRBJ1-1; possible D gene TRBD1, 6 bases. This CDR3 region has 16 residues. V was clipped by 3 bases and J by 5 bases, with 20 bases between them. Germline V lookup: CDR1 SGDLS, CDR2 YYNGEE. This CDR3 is CASSALRNGGLTEAFF. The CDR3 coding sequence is TGTGCCAGCAGCGCCCTGAGGAACGGGGGGCTGACTGAAGCTTTCTTT.

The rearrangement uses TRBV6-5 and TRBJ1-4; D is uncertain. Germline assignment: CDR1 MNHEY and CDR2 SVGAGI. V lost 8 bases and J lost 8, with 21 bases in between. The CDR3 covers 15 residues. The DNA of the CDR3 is TGTGCCAGCCTTACAAGCGTCGTCTCGGGGGAAAAACTGTTTTTT. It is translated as CASLTSVVSGEKLFF.

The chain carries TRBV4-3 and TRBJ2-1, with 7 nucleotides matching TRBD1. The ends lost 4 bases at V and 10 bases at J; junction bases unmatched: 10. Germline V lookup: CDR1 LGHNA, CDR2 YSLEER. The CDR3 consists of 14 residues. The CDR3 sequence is CASSPEGARREQFF. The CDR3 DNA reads TGCGCCAGCAGCCCCGAGGGGGCCCGACGAGAGCAGTTCTTC.

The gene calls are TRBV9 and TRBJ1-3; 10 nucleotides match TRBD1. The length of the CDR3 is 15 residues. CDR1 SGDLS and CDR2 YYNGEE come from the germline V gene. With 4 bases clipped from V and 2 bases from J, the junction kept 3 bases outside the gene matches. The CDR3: CASSPGTGAGNTIYF. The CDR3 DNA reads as TGTGCCAGCAGCCCCGGGACAGGGGCTGGAAACACCATATATTTT.

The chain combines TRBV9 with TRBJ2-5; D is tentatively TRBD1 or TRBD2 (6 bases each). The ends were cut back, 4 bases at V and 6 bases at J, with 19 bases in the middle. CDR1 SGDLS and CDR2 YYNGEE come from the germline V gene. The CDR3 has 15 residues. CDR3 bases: TGTGCCAGCAGCCTCCAGTGGGGGGCTGGCAAGACCCAGTACTTC. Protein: CASSLQWGAGKTQYF.

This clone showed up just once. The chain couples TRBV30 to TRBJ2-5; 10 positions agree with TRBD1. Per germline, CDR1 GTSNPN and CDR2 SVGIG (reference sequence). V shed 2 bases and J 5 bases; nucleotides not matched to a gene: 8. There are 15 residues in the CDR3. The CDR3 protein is CAWSPGTGAAETQYF. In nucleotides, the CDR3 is TGTGCCTGGAGTCCCGGGACAGGGGCAGCGGAGACCCAGTACTTC.

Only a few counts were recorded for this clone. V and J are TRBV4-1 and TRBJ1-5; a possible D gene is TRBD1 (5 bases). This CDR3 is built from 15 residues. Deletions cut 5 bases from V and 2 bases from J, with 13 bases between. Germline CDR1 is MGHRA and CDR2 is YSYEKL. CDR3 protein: CASSSLWGGNQPQHF. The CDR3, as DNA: TGCGCCAGCAGCTCCCTATGGGGGGGCAATCAGCCCCAGCATTTT.

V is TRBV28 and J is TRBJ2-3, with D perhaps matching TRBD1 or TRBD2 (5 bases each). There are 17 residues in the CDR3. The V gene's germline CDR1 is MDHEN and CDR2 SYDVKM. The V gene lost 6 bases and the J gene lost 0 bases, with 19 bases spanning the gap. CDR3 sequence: CASSPAGGRASTDTQYF. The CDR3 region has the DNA TGTGCCAGCAGCCCCGCTGGGGGACGTGCTAGCACAGATACGCAGTATTTT. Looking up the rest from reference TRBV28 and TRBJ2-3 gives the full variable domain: DVKVTQSSRYLVKRTGEKVFLECVQDMDHENMFWYRQDPGLGLRLIYFSYDVKMKEKGDIPEGYSVSREKKERFSLILESASTNQTSMYLCASSPAGGRASTDTQYFGPGTRLTVL.

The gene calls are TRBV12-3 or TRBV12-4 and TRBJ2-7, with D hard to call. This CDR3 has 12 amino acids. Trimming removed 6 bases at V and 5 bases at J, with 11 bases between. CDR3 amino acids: CASSQTPNEQYF. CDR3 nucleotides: TGTGCCAGCAGCCAGACCCCAAACGAGCAGTACTTC.

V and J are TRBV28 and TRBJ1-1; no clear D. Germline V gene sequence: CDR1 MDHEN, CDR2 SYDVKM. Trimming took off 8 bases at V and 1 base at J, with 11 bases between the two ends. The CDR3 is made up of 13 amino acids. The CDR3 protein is CASGVVSNTEAFF. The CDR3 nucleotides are TGTGCCAGCGGAGTGGTCTCGAACACTGAAGCTTTCTTT.

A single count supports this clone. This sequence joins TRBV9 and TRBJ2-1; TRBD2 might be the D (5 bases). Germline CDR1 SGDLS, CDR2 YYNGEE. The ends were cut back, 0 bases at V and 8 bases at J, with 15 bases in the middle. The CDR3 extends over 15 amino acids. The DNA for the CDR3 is TGTGCCAGCAGCGTAGGGAGGTTTGTGGACGATGAGCAGTTCTTC. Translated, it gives CASSVGRFVDDEQFF. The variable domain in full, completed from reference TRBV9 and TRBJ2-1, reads DSGVTQTPKHLITATGQRVTLRCSPRSGDLSVYWYQQSLDQGLQFLIQYYNGEERAKGNILERFSAQQFPDLHSELNLSSLELGDSALYFCASSVGRFVDDEQFFGPGTRLTVL.

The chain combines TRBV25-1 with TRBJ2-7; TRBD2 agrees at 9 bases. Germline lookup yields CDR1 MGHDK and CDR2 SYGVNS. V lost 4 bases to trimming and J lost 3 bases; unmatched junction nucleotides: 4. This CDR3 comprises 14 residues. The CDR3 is CASSGSGGFYEQYF. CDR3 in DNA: TGTGCCAGCAGTGGGAGCGGGGGGTTCTACGAGCAGTACTTC.

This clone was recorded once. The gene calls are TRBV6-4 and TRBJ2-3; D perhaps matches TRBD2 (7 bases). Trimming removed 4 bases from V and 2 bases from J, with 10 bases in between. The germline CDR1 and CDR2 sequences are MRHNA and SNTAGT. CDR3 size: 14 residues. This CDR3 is CASSVGGATDTQYF. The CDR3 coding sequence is TGTGCCAGCAGTGTGGGGGGGGCCACAGATACGCAGTATTTT.

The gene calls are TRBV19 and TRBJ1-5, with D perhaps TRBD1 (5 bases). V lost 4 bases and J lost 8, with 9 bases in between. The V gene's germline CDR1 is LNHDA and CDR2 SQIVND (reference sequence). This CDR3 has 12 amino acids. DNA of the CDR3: TGTGCCAGTAGTACAGGGTTTGAGCCCCAGCATTTT. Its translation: CASSTGFEPQHF.

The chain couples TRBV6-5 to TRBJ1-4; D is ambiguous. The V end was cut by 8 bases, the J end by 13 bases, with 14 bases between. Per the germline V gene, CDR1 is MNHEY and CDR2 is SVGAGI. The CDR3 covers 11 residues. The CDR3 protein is CASSKREGLFF. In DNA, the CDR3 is TGTGCCAGCTCAAAGAGGGAGGGACTGTTTTTT.

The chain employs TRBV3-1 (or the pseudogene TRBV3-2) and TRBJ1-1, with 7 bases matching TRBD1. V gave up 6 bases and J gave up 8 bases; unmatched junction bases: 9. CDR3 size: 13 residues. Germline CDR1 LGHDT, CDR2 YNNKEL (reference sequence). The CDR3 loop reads CASRLGTDKEAFF. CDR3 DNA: TGTGCCAGCAGACTGGGGACAGACAAAGAAGCTTTCTTT.

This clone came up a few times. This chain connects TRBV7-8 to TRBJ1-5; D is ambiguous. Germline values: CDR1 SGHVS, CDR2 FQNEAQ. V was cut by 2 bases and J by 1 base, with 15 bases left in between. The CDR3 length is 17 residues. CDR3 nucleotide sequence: TGTGCCAGCAGCTTATTATACGCGGCTCCGAGCAATCAGCCCCAGCATTTT. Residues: CASSLLYAAPSNQPQHF.

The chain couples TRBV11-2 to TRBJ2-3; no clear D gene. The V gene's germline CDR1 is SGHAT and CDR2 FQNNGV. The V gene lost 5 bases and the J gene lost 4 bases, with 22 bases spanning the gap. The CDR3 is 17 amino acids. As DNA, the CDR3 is TGTGCCAGCAGCCCTACGAGATTAACAAGATCCCCAGATACGCAGTATTTT. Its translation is CASSPTRLTRSPDTQYF.

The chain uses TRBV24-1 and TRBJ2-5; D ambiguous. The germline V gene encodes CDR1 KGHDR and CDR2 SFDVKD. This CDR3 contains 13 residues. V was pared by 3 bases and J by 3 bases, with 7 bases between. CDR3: CATSDGWEETQYF. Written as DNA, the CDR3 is TGTGCCACCAGTGATGGGTGGGAAGAGACCCAGTACTTC.

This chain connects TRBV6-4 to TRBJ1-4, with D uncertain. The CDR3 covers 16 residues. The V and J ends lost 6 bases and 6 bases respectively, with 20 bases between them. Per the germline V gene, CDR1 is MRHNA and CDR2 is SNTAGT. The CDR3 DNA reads TGTGCCAGCAGCTCAGTCCCTTATAGGCGTGATGAAAAACTGTTTTTT. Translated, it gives CASSSVPYRRDEKLFF.